What follows are 10 T cell receptor beta chains derived from one specimen sequenced in a study of blood T cell repertoires in COVID-19. Assay used: immunoSEQ multiplex PCR; TCRdb lists only in-frame clones, some missing. Among around 480,000 clones listed, about 91% were seen once. The sequenced sample was peripheral blood. Receptors were obtained from a woman aged 45-65 years with COVID-19, enrolled during active disease.

This chain joins TRBV7-9 and TRBJ2-2; 10 bases fit TRBD1. Germline values: CDR1 SEHNR, CDR2 FQNEAQ (reference sequence). The CDR3 length is 15 residues. V shed 5 bases, J shed 6 bases, and the junction held 6 bases outside the gene matches. CDR3 nucleotides: TGTGCCAGCAGCATACCGGACAGGGGGTCCGGGGAGCTGTTTTTT. This gives the protein CASSIPDRGSGELFF.

For this clone: The identical CDR3 is also encoded by other nucleotide sequences in the sample. The gene calls are TRBV27 and TRBJ1-2, with TRBD1 matching 9 bases. The CDR3 has 12 residues. The V gene's germline CDR1 is MNHEY and CDR2 SMNVEV (reference sequence). With 8 bases clipped from V and 4 bases from J, the junction kept 2 bases outside the gene matches. The CDR3 is CASRTGAYGYTF. CDR3 DNA: TGTGCCAGCCGGACAGGGGCCTATGGCTACACCTTC.

The V gene is TRBV24-1, the J gene TRBJ2-6; TRBD1 matches at 8 bases. This CDR3 comprises 18 residues. The V segment lost 4 bases and the J segment 0 bases; nucleotides outside the gene matches: 7. Germline V gene sequence: CDR1 KGHDR, CDR2 SFDVKD. The CDR3 loop is CATSDPRGRLSGANVLTF. The CDR3 region has the DNA TGTGCCACCAGTGACCCCAGGGGGCGACTCTCTGGGGCCAACGTCCTGACTTTC.

The chain has TRBV28 and TRBJ1-4; TRBD1 agrees at 8 bases. Per germline, CDR1 MDHEN and CDR2 SYDVKM. The CDR3 runs to 17 residues. After removal of 1 base from V and 7 bases from J, the junction contained 11 bases not matched to a gene. The CDR3 coding sequence is TGTGCCAGCAGTTTATTTGGACAGGGTGGCGACGGTGAAAAACTGTTTTTT. Translated, it gives CASSLFGQGGDGEKLFF.

About this clone: The sample carries other DNA sequences with the same CDR3. The chain couples TRBV5-1 to TRBJ2-7; 9 bases line up with TRBD1. The germline gives CDR1 SGHRS, CDR2 YFSETQ. The CDR3 contains 14 residues. J lost 3 bases, V lost 4 bases, and 5 bases had no gene match. The CDR3 DNA reads as TGCGCCAGCAGCACCGGGACAGGGAGCTACGAGCAGTACTTC. Its translation: CASSTGTGSYEQYF.

The chain is built from TRBV7-9 and TRBJ2-1, with TRBD2 as a possible D gene (5 bases). The V gene's germline CDR1 is SEHNR and CDR2 FQNEAQ (reference sequence). Between the trimmed V and J ends, which lost 3 bases and 7 bases, there was a span of 10 bases. The CDR3 consists of 13 residues. CDR3 DNA sequence: TGTGCCAGCAGCTTGAGGGATTGGAATGAGCAGTTCTTC. Translating it yields CASSLRDWNEQFF.

The chain links TRBV7-9 to TRBJ2-2; possibly TRBD2 for D (6 bases). Between the trimmed V and J ends, which lost 5 bases and 6 bases, there was a span of 7 bases. Germline V lookup: CDR1 SEHNR, CDR2 FQNEAQ (reference sequence). The CDR3 extends over 12 amino acids. The CDR3 DNA sequence: TGTGCCAGCAGCCGACTAGCCGGGGAGCTGTTTTTT. It yields the protein CASSRLAGELFF.

This clone was seen only once. This chain connects TRBV6-5 to TRBJ2-3; D is ambiguous. The V gene's germline CDR1 is MNHEY and CDR2 SVGAGI. The CDR3 loop spans 15 amino acids. V gave up 0 bases and J gave up 4 bases, with 11 bases separating them. CDR3 bases: TGTGCCAGCAGTTACTCGGCGGCAGAACCAGATACGCAGTATTTT. Translation: CASSYSAAEPDTQYF.

This clone was detected a few times. The genes are TRBV30 and TRBJ2-2; TRBD1 matches at 9 bases. Germline CDR1 is GTSNPN and CDR2 is SVGIG (reference sequence). V lost 4 bases, J lost 1 base, and 13 bases stayed unmatched. This CDR3 has 18 amino acids. CDR3: CAWNSGTGSTLNTGELFF. CDR3 coding DNA: TGTGCCTGGAACTCCGGGACAGGGTCCACCCTGAACACCGGGGAGCTGTTTTTT.

This clone was observed a handful of times. Here the CDR3 DNA reads TGTGCCAGCAGTTACTATAATTCACCCCTCCACTTT. It translates to CASSYYNSPLHF. The chain links TRBV25-1 to TRBJ1-6; D unresolved. The germline V gene encodes CDR1 MGHDK and CDR2 SYGVNS. V was pared by 5 bases and J by 3 bases, with 2 bases between. The CDR3 totals 12 residues. The variable domain in full, completed from reference TRBV25-1 and TRBJ1-6, reads EADIYQTPRYLVIGTGKKITLECSQTMGHDKMYWYQQDPGMELHLIHYSYGVNSTEKGDLSSESTVSRIRTEHFPLTLESARPSHTSQYLCASSYYNSPLHFGNGTRLTVT.